A selection of T cell receptor gamma chains follows, all from one sample in a study of gamma-delta T cells after stem cell transplantation. TCRdb re-called the RT-PCR reads via CATT. The data contain thousands of gamma-chain clones, about 20% of them singletons. The sequencing sample was made of gamma-delta T cells. The receptors derive from a human donor. It is not recorded whose cells these are; they may come from a transplant donor. The CDR3 runs from the conserved cysteine through the conserved F or W. Size is stated for part of the rows, as once, few or many counts, or as a class when the clone is expanded.

TGTGCCTTGTGGGAGGTGCGTTATTATAAGAAACTCTTT	CALWEVRYYKKLF	large	TRGJ1/TRGJ2	TRGV9
TGTGCCACCTGGGTTGCCCAACGGAGGTATTATAAGAAACTCTTT	CATWVAQRRYYKKLF	.	TRGJ1/TRGJ2	TRGV5
TGTGCCACCTGGGACAGGCTCTATTATAAGAAACTCTTT	CATWDRLYYKKLF	.	TRGJ1/TRGJ2	TRGV3
TGTGCCACCTGGGATATACCAGCTTATTATAAGAAAGTCTTT	CATWDIPAYYKKVF	.	TRGJ1/TRGJ2	TRGV4
TGTGCCACCTGGGACGAAGGAACTGGTTGGTTCAAGATATTT	CATWDEGTGWFKIF	few	TRGJP1	TRGV2
TGTGCCTTGTGGGAGGGGCGTTATGATAAGAAACTCTTT	CALWEGRYDKKLF	.	TRGJ1/TRGJ2	TRGV9
TGTGCCACCTGGGACCGGGCGAATTATTATAAGAAACTCTTT	CATWDRANYYKKLF	few	TRGJ1/TRGJ2	TRGV3
TGTGCCACCTGGGATCCCCCGTTTTGGAAGAAACTCTTT	CATWDPPFWKKLF	few	TRGJ1/TRGJ2	TRGV8
TGTGCCACCTGGGACAGGAATTATTATAAGAAACTCTTT	CATWDRNYYKKLF	large	TRGJ1/TRGJ2	TRGV3
TGTGCCACCTGGGGCCAAGGTTATTATAAGAAACTCTTT	CATWGQGYYKKLF	.	TRGJ1/TRGJ2	TRGV5
TGTGCCTTGTGGGAGGCGGGGGTGTTGGGGTTGGGCAAAAAAATCAAGGTATTT	CALWEAGVLGLGKKIKVF	.	TRGJP	TRGV9
TGTGCCACCTGGGACGGGCGGCTTTATAAGAAACTCTTT	CATWDGRLYKKLF	.	TRGJ1/TRGJ2	TRGV2
TGTGCCTTGTGGGAGGAAGGTTGGTATAAGAAACTCTTT	CALWEEGWYKKLF	medium-sized	TRGJ1/TRGJ2	TRGV9
TGTGCCTTGTGGGAGGCAGAGTTGGGCAAAAAAATCAAGGTATTT	CALWEAELGKKIKVF	.	TRGJP	TRGV9
TGTGCCACCTGGGATGGGCCGCCTTATTATAAGAAACTCTTT	CATWDGPPYYKKLF	.	TRGJ1/TRGJ2	TRGV4
TGTGCCACCTGGGACGTGACGGGGAAACTCTTT	CATWDVTGKLF	few	TRGJ1/TRGJ2	TRGV5
TGTGCCTTGTGGGAGGTACACGATTATTATAAGAAACTCTTT	CALWEVHDYYKKLF	.	TRGJ1/TRGJ2	TRGV9
TGTGCCACCTGGGACGGGCATAGCACTGGTTGGTTCAAGATATTT	CATWDGHSTGWFKIF	.	TRGJP1	TRGV2
TGTGCCACCTGGGACGGGCATAAGAATTATTATAAGAAACTCTTT	CATWDGHKNYYKKLF	few	TRGJ1/TRGJ2	TRGV2
TGTGCCTTGTGGGCGAATTATTATAAGAAACTCTTT	CALWANYYKKLF	few	TRGJ1/TRGJ2	TRGV9
TGTGCCACCTGGGACGGGCGTGGTAGTGATTGGATCAAGACGTTT	CATWDGRGSDWIKTF	few	TRGJP2	TRGV2
TGTGCCACCTGGGTCGGAGATAAGAAACTCTTT	CATWVGDKKLF	few	TRGJ1/TRGJ2	TRGV3
TGTGCCACCTGGGACGCGTGGAATTATTATAAGAAACTCTTT	CATWDAWNYYKKLF	.	TRGJ1/TRGJ2	TRGV2
TGTGCCACCTGGGACGGGAGTAAGAAACTCTTT	CATWDGSKKLF	.	TRGJ1/TRGJ2	TRGV2
TGTGCCTTGTGGGAGAGCTATTATAAGAAACTCTTT	CALWESYYKKLF	.	TRGJ1/TRGJ2	TRGV9
TGTGCCTTGTGGGAGTCCCCCGCCTTTATTTGTAAGAAACTCTTT	CALWESPAFICKKLF	.	TRGJ1/TRGJ2	TRGV9
TGTGCCACCTGGGACGGACGTAATTATTATAAGAAACTCTTT	CATWDGRNYYKKLF	.	TRGJ1/TRGJ2	TRGV2
TGTGCCTTGTGGGAGTTTACTCCATTGAATTATTATAAGAAACTCTTT	CALWEFTPLNYYKKLF	few	TRGJ1/TRGJ2	TRGV9
TGTGCCACCTGGGACGGGCGTCAGAAACTCTTT	CATWDGRQKLF	few	TRGJ1/TRGJ2	TRGV2
TGTGCCTTGTGGGAGGTGCGTAATAAGAAACTCTTT	CALWEVRNKKLF	medium-sized	TRGJ1/TRGJ2	TRGV9
TGTGCCTTGTGGGAGGTGTTCCAGAATTATTATAAGAAACTCTTT	CALWEVFQNYYKKLF	.	TRGJ1/TRGJ2	TRGV9
TGTGCCACCTGGACCTATTATAAGAAACTCTTT	CATWTYYKKLF	.	TRGJ1/TRGJ2	TRGV8
TGTGCCACCTGGGACAGGCGGAAGGATTATAAGAAACTCTTT	CATWDRRKDYKKLF	.	TRGJ1/TRGJ2	TRGV3
TGTGCCACCTGGGACAGGCGTTTGAAGAAACTCTTT	CATWDRRLKKLF	few	TRGJ1/TRGJ2	TRGV3
TGTGCCACCTGGGACGGGCTTGGGTCTGGTTGGTTCAAGATATTT	CATWDGLGSGWFKIF	.	TRGJP1	TRGV2
TGTGCCACCTGGGACAGGTCTTCGAATTATTATAAGAAACTCTTT	CATWDRSSNYYKKLF	few	TRGJ1/TRGJ2	TRGV5
TGTGCCACCTGGGACGGGCTGAGGCGCGAGAAACTCTTT	CATWDGLRREKLF	few	TRGJ1/TRGJ2	TRGV2
TGCGCCTTGTGGGAGGCCCTTCATTATAAGAAACTCTTT	CALWEALHYKKLF	once	TRGJ1/TRGJ2	TRGV9
TGTGCCACCTGGGATAGGCGGGGGCCCAGTAGTGATTGGATCAAGACGTTT	CATWDRRGPSSDWIKTF	once	TRGJP2	TRGV8
TGTGCCGCCTGGGATGGGCCACGTAGATATAAGAAACTCTTT	CAAWDGPRRYKKLF	.	TRGJ1/TRGJ2	TRGV4
TGTGCCTTGTGGGAGGTGCGAATATTATTCTTT	CALWEVRILFF	few	TRGJ1/TRGJ2	TRGV9
TGTGCCACCTGGGACAGGCCAAGATATTATAAGAAACTCTTT	CATWDRPRYYKKLF	.	TRGJ1/TRGJ2	TRGV5
TGTGCCTTGTTGATTCTGTGCTCAGAGGGAGGTTATTATAAGAAACTCTTT	CALLILCSEGGYYKKLF	.	TRGJ1/TRGJ2	TRGV9
TGTGCCTTGTGGGAGGTGCAGTGGTATTATAAGAAACTCTTT	CALWEVQWYYKKLF	large	TRGJ1/TRGJ2	TRGV9
TGTGCCACCTGGGATGGGCCAGGTGATAAGAAACTCTTT	CATWDGPGDKKLF	.	TRGJ1/TRGJ2	TRGV4